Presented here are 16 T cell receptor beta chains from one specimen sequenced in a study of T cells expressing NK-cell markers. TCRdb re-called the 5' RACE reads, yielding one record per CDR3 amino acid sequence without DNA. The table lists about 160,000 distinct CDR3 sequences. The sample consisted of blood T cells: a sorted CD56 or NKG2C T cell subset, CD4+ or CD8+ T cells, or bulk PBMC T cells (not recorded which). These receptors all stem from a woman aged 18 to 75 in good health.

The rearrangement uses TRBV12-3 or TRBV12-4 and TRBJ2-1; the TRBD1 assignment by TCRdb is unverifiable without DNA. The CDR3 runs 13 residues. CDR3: CASSGGGNNEQFF.

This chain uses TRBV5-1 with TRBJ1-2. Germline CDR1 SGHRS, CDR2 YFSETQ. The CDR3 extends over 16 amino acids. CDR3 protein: CASSDPRSGGTYGYTF.

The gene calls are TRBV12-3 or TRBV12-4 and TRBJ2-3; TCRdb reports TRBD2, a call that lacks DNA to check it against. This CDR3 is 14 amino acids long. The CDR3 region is CASSTNLSGGTSYF.

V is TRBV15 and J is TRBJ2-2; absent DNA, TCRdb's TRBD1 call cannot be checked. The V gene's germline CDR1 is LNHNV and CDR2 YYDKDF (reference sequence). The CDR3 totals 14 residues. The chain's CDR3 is CATSTGTDTGELFF. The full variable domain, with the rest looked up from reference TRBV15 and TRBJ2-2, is DAMVIQNPRYQVTQFGKPVTLSCSQTLNHNVMYWYQQKSSQAPKLLFHYYDKDFNNEADTPDNFQSRRPNTSFCFLDIRSPGLGDTAMYLCATSTGTDTGELFFGEGSRLTVL.

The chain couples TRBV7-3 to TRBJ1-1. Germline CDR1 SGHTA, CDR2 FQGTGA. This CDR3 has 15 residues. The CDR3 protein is CASSAHSVSNTEAFF.

CDR3 sequence: CASSRNFNEQYF. The chain has TRBV4-1 and TRBJ2-7. Looked up from germline, CDR1 is MGHRA and CDR2 is YSYEKL. This CDR3 has 12 amino acids.

CDR3 region: CSARDRTGSGNTIYF. This chain links TRBV20-1 with TRBJ1-3; with no DNA, the TCRdb D assignment of TRBD1 cannot be verified. Germline CDR1 reads DFQATT; CDR2 reads SNEGSKA (reference sequence). The CDR3 is 15 residues long.

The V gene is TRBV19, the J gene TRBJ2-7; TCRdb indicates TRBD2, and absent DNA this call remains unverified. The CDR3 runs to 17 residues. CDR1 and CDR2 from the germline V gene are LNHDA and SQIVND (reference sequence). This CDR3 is CASREEVRAGVISEQYF.

The CDR3 loop is CASEARAYEQYF. J is TRBJ2-7 and V is TRBV7-9; the TCRdb call, TRBD1, lacks DNA for checking. There are 12 residues in the CDR3. CDR1 and CDR2 (germline): SEHNR, FQNEAQ (reference sequence).

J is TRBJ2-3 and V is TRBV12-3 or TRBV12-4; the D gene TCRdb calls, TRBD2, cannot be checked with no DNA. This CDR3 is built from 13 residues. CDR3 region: CASRLSGGDTQYF.

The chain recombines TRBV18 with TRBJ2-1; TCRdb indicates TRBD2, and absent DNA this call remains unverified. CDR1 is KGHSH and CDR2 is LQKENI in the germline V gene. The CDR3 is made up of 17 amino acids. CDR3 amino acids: CASSPLEKREGHNEQFF. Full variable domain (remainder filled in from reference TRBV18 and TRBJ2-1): NAGVMQNPRHLVRRRGQEARLRCSPMKGHSHVYWYRQLPEEGLKFMVYLQKENIIDESGMPKERFSAEFPKEGPSILRIQQVVRGDSAAYFCASSPLEKREGHNEQFFGPGTRLTVL.

Here the CDR3 reads CASSFRQGGGYTF. J is TRBJ1-2 and V is TRBV12-3 or TRBV12-4. This CDR3 spans 13 amino acids.

The CDR3 loop is CSAQTGGFDTGELFF. This chain uses TRBV20-1 with TRBJ2-2; the D call from TCRdb, TRBD1, cannot be confirmed without DNA. The CDR3 spans 15 residues. Per the germline V gene, CDR1 is DFQATT and CDR2 is SNEGSKA (reference sequence).

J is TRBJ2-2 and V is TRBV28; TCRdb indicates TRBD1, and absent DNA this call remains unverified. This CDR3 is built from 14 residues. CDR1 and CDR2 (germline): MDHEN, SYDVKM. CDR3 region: CASIQGWNTGELFF.

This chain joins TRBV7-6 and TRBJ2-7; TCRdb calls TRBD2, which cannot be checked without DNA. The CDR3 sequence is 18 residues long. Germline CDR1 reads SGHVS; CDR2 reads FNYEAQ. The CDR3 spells CASSLGLAGGPSSYEQYF. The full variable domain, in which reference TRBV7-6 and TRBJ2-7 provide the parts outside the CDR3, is GAGVSQSPRYKVTKRGQDVALRCDPISGHVSLYWYRQALGQGPEFLTYFNYEAQQDKSGLPNDRFSAERPEGSISTLTIQRTEQRDSAMYRCASSLGLAGGPSSYEQYFGPGTRLTVT.

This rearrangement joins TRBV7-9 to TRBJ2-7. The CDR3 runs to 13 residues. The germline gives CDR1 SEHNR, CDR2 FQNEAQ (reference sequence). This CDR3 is CASSLLGFEEQYF.